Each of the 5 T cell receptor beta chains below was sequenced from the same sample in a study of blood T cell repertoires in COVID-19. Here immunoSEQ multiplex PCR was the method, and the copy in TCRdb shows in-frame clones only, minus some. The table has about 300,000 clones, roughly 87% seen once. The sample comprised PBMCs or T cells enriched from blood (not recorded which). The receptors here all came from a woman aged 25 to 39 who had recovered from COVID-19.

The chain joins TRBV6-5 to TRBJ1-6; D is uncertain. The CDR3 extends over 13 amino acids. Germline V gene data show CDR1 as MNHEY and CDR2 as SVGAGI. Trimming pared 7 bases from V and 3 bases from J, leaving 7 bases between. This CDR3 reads CASTGVYNSPLHF. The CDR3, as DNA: TGTGCCAGCACGGGAGTCTATAATTCACCCCTCCACTTT.

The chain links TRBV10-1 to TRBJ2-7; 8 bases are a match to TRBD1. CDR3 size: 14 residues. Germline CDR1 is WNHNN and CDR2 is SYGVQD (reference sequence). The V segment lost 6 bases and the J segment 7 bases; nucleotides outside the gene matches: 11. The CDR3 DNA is TGCGCCAGCAGCATGGACAGGGTCTCTAGAGAGCAGTACTTC. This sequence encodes CASSMDRVSREQYF.

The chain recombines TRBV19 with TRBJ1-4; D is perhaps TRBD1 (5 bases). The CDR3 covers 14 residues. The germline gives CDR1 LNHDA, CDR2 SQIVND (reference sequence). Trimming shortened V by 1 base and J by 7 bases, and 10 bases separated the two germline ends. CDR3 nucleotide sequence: TGTGCCAGTAGTATAGGCAGGGAGGGTGAAAAACTGTTTTTT. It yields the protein CASSIGREGEKLFF.

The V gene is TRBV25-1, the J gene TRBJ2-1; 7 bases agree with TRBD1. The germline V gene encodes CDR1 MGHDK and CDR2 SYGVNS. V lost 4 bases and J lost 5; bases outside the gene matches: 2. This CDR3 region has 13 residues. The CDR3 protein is CASSGQGDNEQFF. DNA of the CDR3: TGTGCCAGCAGTGGACAGGGAGACAATGAGCAGTTCTTC.

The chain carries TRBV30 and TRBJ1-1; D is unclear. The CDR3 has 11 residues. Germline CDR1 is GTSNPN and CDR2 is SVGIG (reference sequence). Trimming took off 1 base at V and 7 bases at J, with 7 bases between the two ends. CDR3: CAWSARDEAFF. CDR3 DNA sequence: TGTGCCTGGAGTGCCCGGGATGAAGCTTTCTTT.